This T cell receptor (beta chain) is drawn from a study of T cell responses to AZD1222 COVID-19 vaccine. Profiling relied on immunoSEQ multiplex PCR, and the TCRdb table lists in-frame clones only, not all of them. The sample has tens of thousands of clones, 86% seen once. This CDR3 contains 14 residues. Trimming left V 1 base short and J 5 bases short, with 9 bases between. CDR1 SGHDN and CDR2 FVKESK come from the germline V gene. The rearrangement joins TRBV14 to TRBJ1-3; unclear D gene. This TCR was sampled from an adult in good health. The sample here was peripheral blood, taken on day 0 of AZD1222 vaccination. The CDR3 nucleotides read TGTGCCAGCAGCCAAGGACCCAACCGAAACACCATATATTTT. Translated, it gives CASSQGPNRNTIYF.